The 4 T cell receptor beta chains reported below all come from one sample, sequenced in a study of shared clonotypes between healthy human individuals. Assay: immunoSEQ multiplex PCR; the TCRdb copy retains only in-frame clones and omits some. The repertoire holds roughly 2.5 million clones, with 90% to 95% as singletons. Sequencing used naive CD4+ T cells sorted from blood. This sample's subset: CD45RA+ positively selected. The receptors come from a man younger than 35 in good health.

The rearrangement uses TRBV5-4 and TRBJ1-4, with 7 bases fitting TRBD1. The CDR3 has 15 residues. The V gene's germline CDR1 is SGHNT and CDR2 YYREEE (reference sequence). V was pared by 4 bases and J by 1 base, with 4 bases of the junction left unmatched. The CDR3 is CASSPGQETNEKLFF. CDR3 sequence (DNA): TGTGCCAGCAGCCCAGGACAGGAAACTAATGAAAAACTGTTTTTT.

The genes are TRBV15 and TRBJ1-5; TRBD1 matches 11 bases. Germline lookup yields CDR1 LNHNV and CDR2 YYDKDF (reference sequence). This CDR3 contains 15 residues. The V gene end was trimmed by 7 bases and the J gene end by 3 bases; junction bases not matched to a gene: 5. The CDR3 loop is CATTRDRGYNQPQHF. In DNA form, the CDR3 reads TGTGCCACCACTAGGGACAGGGGGTACAATCAGCCCCAGCATTTT.

V and J are TRBV6-1 and TRBJ1-2, with a tentative D call TRBD1 (5 bases). Germline V gives CDR1 MNHNS, CDR2 SASEGT. V lost 1 base, J lost 4 bases, and 10 bases lay in between. The CDR3 is made up of 14 amino acids. Here the CDR3 DNA reads TGTGCCAGCAGTGAAGAAAACGGGGGCTATGGCTACACCTTC. It is translated as CASSEENGGYGYTF.

The rearrangement uses TRBV28 and TRBJ1-2; 7 bases match TRBD1. The V gene end was trimmed by 6 bases and the J gene end by 8 bases; junction bases not matched to a gene: 6. Germline V gene data show CDR1 as MDHEN and CDR2 as SYDVKM. The CDR3 extends over 12 amino acids. The CDR3 is CASSRQGWGYTF. The CDR3 coding sequence is TGTGCCAGCAGCAGACAGGGTTGGGGCTACACCTTC.